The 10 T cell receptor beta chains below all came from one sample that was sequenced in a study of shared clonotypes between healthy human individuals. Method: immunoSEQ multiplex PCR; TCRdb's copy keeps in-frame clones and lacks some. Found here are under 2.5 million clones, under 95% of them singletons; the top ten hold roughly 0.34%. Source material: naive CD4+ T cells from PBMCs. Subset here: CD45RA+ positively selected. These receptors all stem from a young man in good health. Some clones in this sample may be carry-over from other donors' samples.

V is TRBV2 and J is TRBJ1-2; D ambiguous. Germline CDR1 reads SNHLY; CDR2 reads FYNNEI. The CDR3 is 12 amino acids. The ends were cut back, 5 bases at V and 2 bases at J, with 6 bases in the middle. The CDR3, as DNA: TGTGCCAGCAGTTTACCGAACTATGGCTACACCTTC. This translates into CASSLPNYGYTF. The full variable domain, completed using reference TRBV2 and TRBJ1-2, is EPEVTQTPSHQVTQMGQEVILRCVPISNHLYFYWYRQILGQKVEFLVSFYNNEISEKSEIFDDQFSVERPDGSNFTLKIRSTKLEDSAMYFCASSLPNYGYTFGSGTRLTVV.

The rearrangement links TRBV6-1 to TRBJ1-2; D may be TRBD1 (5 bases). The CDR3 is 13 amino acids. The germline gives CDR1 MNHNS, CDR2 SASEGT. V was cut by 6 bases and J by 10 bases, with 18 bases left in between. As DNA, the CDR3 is TGTGCCAGCAGGAACACCTATGGGGGAGCCTACACCTTC. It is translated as CASRNTYGGAYTF.

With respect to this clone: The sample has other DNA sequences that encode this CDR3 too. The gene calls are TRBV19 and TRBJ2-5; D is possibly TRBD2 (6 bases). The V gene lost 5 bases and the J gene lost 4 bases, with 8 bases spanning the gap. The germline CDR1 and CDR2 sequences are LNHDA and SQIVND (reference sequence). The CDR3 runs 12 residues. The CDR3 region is CASSRGRETQYF. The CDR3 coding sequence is TGTGCCAGTAGTCGGGGGAGAGAGACCCAGTACTTC.

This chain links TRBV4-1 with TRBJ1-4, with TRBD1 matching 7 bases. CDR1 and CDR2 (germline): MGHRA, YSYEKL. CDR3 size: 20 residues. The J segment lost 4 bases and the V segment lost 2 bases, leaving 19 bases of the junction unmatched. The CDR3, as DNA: TGCGCCAGCAGCCAATTCCCGGTGGCCCAATTCGACAGGGTTAATGAAAAACTGTTTTTT. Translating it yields CASSQFPVAQFDRVNEKLFF.

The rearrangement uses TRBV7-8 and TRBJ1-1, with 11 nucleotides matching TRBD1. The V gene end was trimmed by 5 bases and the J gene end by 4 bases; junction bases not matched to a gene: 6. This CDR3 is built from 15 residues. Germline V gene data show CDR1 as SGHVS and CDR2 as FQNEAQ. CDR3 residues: CASSPWTGGGTEAFF. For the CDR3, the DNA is TGTGCCAGCAGCCCATGGACAGGGGGCGGCACTGAAGCTTTCTTT. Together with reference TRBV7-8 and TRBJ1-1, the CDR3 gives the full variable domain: GAGVSQSPRYKVAKRGQDVALRCDPISGHVSLFWYQQALGQGPEFLTYFQNEAQLDKSGLPSDRFFAERPEGSVSTLKIQRTQQEDSAVYLCASSPWTGGGTEAFFGQGTRLTVV.

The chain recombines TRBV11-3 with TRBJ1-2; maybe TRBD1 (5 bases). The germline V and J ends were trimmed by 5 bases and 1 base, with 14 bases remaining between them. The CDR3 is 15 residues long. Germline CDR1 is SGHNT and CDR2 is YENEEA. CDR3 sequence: CASSQTKQVNYGYTF. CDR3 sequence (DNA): TGTGCCAGCAGCCAAACCAAACAGGTTAACTATGGCTACACCTTC.

CDR3 loop: CASSRTGPNTEAFF. For the CDR3, the DNA is TGTGCCAGCAGTAGAACCGGCCCGAACACTGAAGCTTTCTTT. This chain links TRBV2 with TRBJ1-1; D unclear. Trimming took 5 bases from V and 1 from J, leaving 11 bases between them. The CDR3 spans 14 residues. The germline V gene encodes CDR1 SNHLY and CDR2 FYNNEI.

CDR3 DNA: TGCGCCAGCAGCCAAGGGGGCCTATCCCTAGGGGGAGATACGCAGTATTTT. Its translation is CASSQGGLSLGGDTQYF. The chain is built from TRBV4-1 and TRBJ2-3; a possible D gene is TRBD1 (6 bases). This CDR3 is 17 amino acids long. In germline, CDR1 is MGHRA, CDR2 YSYEKL. V was clipped by 1 base and J by 5 bases, with 19 bases between them.

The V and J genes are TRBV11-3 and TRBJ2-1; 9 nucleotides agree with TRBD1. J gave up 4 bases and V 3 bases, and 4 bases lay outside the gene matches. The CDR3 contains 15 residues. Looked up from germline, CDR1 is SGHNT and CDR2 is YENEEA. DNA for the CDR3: TGTGCCAGCAGCTTGGGACAGGGACCATACAATGAGCAGTTCTTC. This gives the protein CASSLGQGPYNEQFF.

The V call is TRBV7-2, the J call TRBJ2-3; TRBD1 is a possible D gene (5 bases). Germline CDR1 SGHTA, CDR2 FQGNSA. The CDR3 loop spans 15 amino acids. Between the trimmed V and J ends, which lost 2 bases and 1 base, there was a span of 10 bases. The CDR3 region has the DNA TGTGCCAGCAGCTTACAGGGTCCCGGCACAGATACGCAGTATTTT. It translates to CASSLQGPGTDTQYF.